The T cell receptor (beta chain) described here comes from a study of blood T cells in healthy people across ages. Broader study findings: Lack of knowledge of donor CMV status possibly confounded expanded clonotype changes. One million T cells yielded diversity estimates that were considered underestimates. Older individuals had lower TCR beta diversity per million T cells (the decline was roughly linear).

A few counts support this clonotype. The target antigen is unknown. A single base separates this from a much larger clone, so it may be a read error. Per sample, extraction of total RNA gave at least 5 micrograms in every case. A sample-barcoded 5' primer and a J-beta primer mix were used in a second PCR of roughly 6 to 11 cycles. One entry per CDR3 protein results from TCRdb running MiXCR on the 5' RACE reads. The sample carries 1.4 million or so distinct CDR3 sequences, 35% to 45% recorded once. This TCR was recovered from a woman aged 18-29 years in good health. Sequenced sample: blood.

The CDR3: CSARGLAEYNDQFF. The DNA of the CDR3 is TGCAGTGCTAGGGGACTAGCGGAATACAATGACCAGTTCTTC. This chain uses TRBV20-1 with TRBJ2-1; TRBD2 matches 11 bases. CDR1 and CDR2 (germline): DFQATT, SNEGSKA (reference sequence). CDR3 length equals 14 residues.